This record concerns one TCR beta chain sequence. These data are taken from a study of cytotoxic CD8 clonotypes in ibrutinib-treated CLL. Profiling relied on immunoSEQ multiplex PCR, and the TCRdb table lists in-frame clones only, not all of them. Of roughly 28,000 clones listed, 65% to 90% are singletons. The germline V gene has CDR1 LGHNA and CDR2 YNFKEQ. The CDR3 totals 13 residues. V lost 5 bases and J 7 bases, leaving 9 bases between the germline ends. The rearrangement joins TRBV4-2 to TRBJ2-6; D perhaps matches TRBD2 (6 bases). The sequence was collected from a human donor with chronic lymphocytic leukemia. The sequencing used PBMCs, collected after 24 months of ibrutinib treatment. The CDR3 reads CASSLAAANVLTF. CDR3 coding DNA: TGTGCCAGCAGCTTAGCGGCAGCCAACGTCCTGACTTTC.